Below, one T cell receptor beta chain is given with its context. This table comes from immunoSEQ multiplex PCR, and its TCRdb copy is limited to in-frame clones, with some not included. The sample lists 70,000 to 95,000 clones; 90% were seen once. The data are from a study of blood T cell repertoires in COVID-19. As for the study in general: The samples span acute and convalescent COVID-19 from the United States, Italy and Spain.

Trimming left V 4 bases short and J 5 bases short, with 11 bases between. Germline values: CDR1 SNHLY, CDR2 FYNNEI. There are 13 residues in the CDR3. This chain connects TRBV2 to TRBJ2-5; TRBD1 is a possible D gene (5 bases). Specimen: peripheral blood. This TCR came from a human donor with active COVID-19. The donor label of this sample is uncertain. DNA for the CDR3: TGTGCCAGCAGTGGCGGCAGGGTCGAGACCCAGTACTTC. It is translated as CASSGGRVETQYF. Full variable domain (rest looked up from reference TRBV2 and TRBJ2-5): EPEVTQTPSHQVTQMGQEVILRCVPISNHLYFYWYRQILGQKVEFLVSFYNNEISEKSEIFDDQFSVERPDGSNFTLKIRSTKLEDSAMYFCASSGGRVETQYFGPGTRLLVL.